This T cell receptor beta chain was sequenced for a study of T cell repertoires in breast cancer. The expanded emulsion RT-PCR method captured paired alpha and beta chains from CD8+ T cells. Unpaired genes were suppressed by blocking oligonucleotides during a second nested PCR. MiXCR, run by TCRdb on the emulsion pairing reads, gives a single entry per CDR3 protein. The sample lists approximately 40,000 distinct CDR3 sequences; under 60% were seen once. Germline CDR1 and CDR2: SGHKS and YYEKEE (reference sequence). This CDR3 region has 14 residues. Trimming removed 0 bases at V and 4 bases at J, with 10 bases between.

This TCR was sampled from a pool of human donors with breast cancer or a healthy control (not recorded which). The sequencing input was CD8+ T cells. This chain links TRBV5-5 with TRBJ1-1; D unresolved. The CDR3 here is CASSLVGRSTEAFF. In DNA, the CDR3 is TGTGCCAGCAGCTTGGTTGGGAGAAGCACTGAAGCTTTCTTT.